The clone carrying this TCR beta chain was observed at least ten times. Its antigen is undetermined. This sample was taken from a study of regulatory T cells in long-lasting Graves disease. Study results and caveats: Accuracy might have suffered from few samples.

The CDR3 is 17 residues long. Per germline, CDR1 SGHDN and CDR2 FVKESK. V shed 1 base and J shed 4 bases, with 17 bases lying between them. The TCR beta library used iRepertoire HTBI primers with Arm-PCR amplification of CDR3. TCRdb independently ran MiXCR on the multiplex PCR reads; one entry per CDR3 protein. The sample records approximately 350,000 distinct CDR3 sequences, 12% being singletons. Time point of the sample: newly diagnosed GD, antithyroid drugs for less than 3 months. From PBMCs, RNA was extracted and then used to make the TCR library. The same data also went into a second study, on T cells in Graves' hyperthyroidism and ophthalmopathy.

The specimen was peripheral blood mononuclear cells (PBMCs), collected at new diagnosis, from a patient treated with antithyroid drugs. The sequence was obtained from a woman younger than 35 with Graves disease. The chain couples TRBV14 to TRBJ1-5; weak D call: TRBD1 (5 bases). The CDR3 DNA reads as TGTGCCAGCAGCCAAGCAGAGGACGTTAAGGGGAATCAGCCCCAGCATTTT. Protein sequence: CASSQAEDVKGNQPQHF.